Below are 23 T cell receptor beta chains sequenced from a single sample in a study of T cell responses to AZD1222 COVID-19 vaccine. The method was immunoSEQ multiplex PCR; TCRdb's version includes in-frame clones alone and lacks a portion of them. The profile shows 15,000 to 17,000 clones, about 85% of them singletons. The sample here was peripheral blood, taken 28 days after the second AZD1222 dose. The receptors come from an adult who received the AZD1222 COVID-19 vaccine.

This clone showed up just once. The V call is TRBV6-2 or TRBV6-3, the J call TRBJ2-7, with D possibly being TRBD2 (6 bases). The CDR3 totals 14 residues. V was clipped by 4 bases and J by 0 bases, with 10 bases between them. CDR1 and CDR2 (germline): MNHEY, SVGEGT. The CDR3 sequence is CASSSQAGSYEQYF. The CDR3, as DNA: TGTGCCAGCAGTTCTCAAGCGGGCTCCTACGAGCAGTACTTC.

The chain combines TRBV7-3 with TRBJ2-2; no firm D call. V lost 5 bases and J 3 bases, leaving 4 bases between the germline ends. CDR1 is SGHTA, CDR2 FQGTGA, per germline. The CDR3 is made up of 12 amino acids. CDR3 coding DNA: TGTGCCAGCAGCCTCTACACCGGGGAGCTGTTTTTT. It yields the protein CASSLYTGELFF.

For the CDR3, the DNA is TGTGCCAGCAGCTTAGAATTCAGGGAAACTAACTATGGCTACACCTTC. It is translated as CASSLEFRETNYGYTF. The rearrangement uses TRBV5-5 and TRBJ1-2; tentatively, D is TRBD1 (5 bases). The CDR3 consists of 16 residues. Germline V gives CDR1 SGHKS, CDR2 YYEKEE (reference sequence). V gave up 2 bases and J gave up 0 bases, with 14 bases separating them.

J is TRBJ1-6 and V is TRBV18; 10 positions match TRBD1. This CDR3 is built from 17 residues. The ends lost 2 bases at V and 3 bases at J; junction bases unmatched: 4. CDR1 and CDR2 (germline): KGHSH, LQKENI. The CDR3 region is CASSPSGTGVYNSPLHF. CDR3 nucleotides: TGTGCCAGCTCACCATCAGGGACAGGGGTCTATAATTCACCCCTCCACTTT. Full variable domain (rest looked up from reference TRBV18 and TRBJ1-6): NAGVMQNPRHLVRRRGQEARLRCSPMKGHSHVYWYRQLPEEGLKFMVYLQKENIIDESGMPKERFSAEFPKEGPSILRIQQVVRGDSAAYFCASSPSGTGVYNSPLHFGNGTRLTVT.

The rearrangement uses TRBV3-1 (or the pseudogene TRBV3-2) and TRBJ1-4; tentative D call: TRBD1 (5 bases). V dropped 2 bases and J dropped 5 bases, with 9 bases sitting between them. CDR1 and CDR2 from the germline V gene are LGHDT and YNNKEL (reference sequence). The CDR3 is 14 amino acids. CDR3 in DNA: TGTGCCAGCAGCCAATGGGGGGAGAATGAAAAACTGTTTTTT. Translating it yields CASSQWGENEKLFF.

The chain uses TRBV5-8 and TRBJ1-5; D is uncertain. The germline CDR1 and CDR2 sequences are SGHTS and YDEGEE. CDR3 length: 15 residues. With 4 bases removed from V and 0 bases from J, the gap between germline ends came to 11 bases. The CDR3 DNA reads as TGTGCCAGCAGCCCCCAGGAGTATAGCAATCAGCCCCAGCATTTT. Translated: CASSPQEYSNQPQHF.

V is TRBV6-5 and J is TRBJ2-7; 9 positions agree with TRBD1. This CDR3 comprises 14 residues. With 6 bases clipped from V and 2 bases from J, the junction kept 5 bases outside the gene matches. Germline loops: CDR1 MNHEY, CDR2 SVGAGI. For the CDR3, the DNA is TGTGCCAGCAGCTACAGGGGGCCTCCCTACGAGCAGTACTTC. This encodes CASSYRGPPYEQYF.

A single count supports this clone. This rearrangement joins TRBV2 to TRBJ1-3; D call uncertain. The CDR3 is 15 residues long. Deletions cut 3 bases from V and 7 bases from J, with 16 bases between. Germline CDR1 reads SNHLY; CDR2 reads FYNNEI. The DNA of the CDR3 is TGTGCCAGCAGTGATGTAGCCTCTAGAGGGAACACCATATATTTT. Amino acids: CASSDVASRGNTIYF. The full variable domain, in which reference TRBV2 and TRBJ1-3 provide the parts outside the CDR3, is EPEVTQTPSHQVTQMGQEVILRCVPISNHLYFYWYRQILGQKVEFLVSFYNNEISEKSEIFDDQFSVERPDGSNFTLKIRSTKLEDSAMYFCASSDVASRGNTIYFGEGSWLTVV.

The genes are TRBV15 and TRBJ2-2; D unclear. The CDR3 totals 15 residues. Looked up from germline, CDR1 is LNHNV and CDR2 is YYDKDF (reference sequence). V dropped 0 bases and J dropped 1 base, with 6 bases sitting between them. The CDR3 loop is CATSRDLGNTGELFF. In DNA, the CDR3 is TGTGCCACCAGCAGAGACCTTGGGAACACCGGGGAGCTGTTTTTT.

The chain combines TRBV12-2 with TRBJ2-3; the table gives TRBD2 as D, unverified against the DNA. TRBV12-2 is a pseudogene segment. The CDR3 sequence is 13 residues long. CDR3 sequence: CAGRATSTDTQYF. CDR3 DNA: TGTGCAGGGAGGGCTACTAGCACAGATACGCAGTATTTT.

The rearrangement uses TRBV7-9 and TRBJ2-5; D ambiguous. The CDR3 is made up of 14 amino acids. Germline CDR1 SEHNR, CDR2 FQNEAQ (reference sequence). V lost 1 base, J lost 5 bases, and 11 bases lay in between. CDR3 sequence reads: CASSLGLAQETQYF. In DNA form, the CDR3 reads TGTGCCAGCAGCTTAGGGCTGGCTCAGGAGACCCAGTACTTC.

CDR3 residues: CASSLHYNEQFF. The CDR3 nucleotides are TGTGCCAGCAGCCTTCACTACAATGAGCAGTTCTTC. This sequence joins TRBV3-1 (or the pseudogene TRBV3-2) and TRBJ2-1; D remains unclear. V shed 4 bases and J shed 3 bases, with 4 bases lying between them. CDR1 and CDR2 from the germline V gene are LGHDT and YNNKEL (reference sequence). The CDR3 contains 12 residues.

The CDR3 loop is CASSRLGSGNTIYF. The CDR3, as DNA: TGTGCCAGCAGTCGACTGGGGTCTGGAAACACCATATATTTT. The V call is TRBV28, the J call TRBJ1-3; D unclear. The V gene's germline CDR1 is MDHEN and CDR2 SYDVKM. V lost 5 bases, J lost 1 base, and 9 bases lay in between. The length of the CDR3 is 14 residues.

This clone has a single count. The gene calls are TRBV19 and TRBJ1-4; D ambiguous. Per the germline V gene, CDR1 is LNHDA and CDR2 is SQIVND (reference sequence). The CDR3 is made up of 15 amino acids. Trimming left V 3 bases short and J 8 bases short, with 16 bases between. CDR3 sequence: CASSIGGPLVEKLFF. The CDR3 nucleotides read TGTGCCAGTAGTATCGGAGGGCCCCTCGTCGAAAAACTGTTTTTT.

The chain couples TRBV7-9 to TRBJ1-1, with 8 bases matching TRBD1. Germline values: CDR1 SEHNR, CDR2 FQNEAQ (reference sequence). V was clipped by 5 bases and J by 1 base; unmatched bases: 9. The CDR3 consists of 16 residues. CDR3: CASSPGAGTGNTEAFF. The CDR3 nucleotides are TGTGCCAGCAGCCCCGGGGCCGGGACAGGGAACACTGAAGCTTTCTTT.

The rearrangement joins TRBV7-2 to TRBJ1-1; possible D gene TRBD1, 5 bases. This CDR3 has 15 amino acids. V was trimmed by 1 base and J by 4 bases, leaving 13 bases between them. The germline V gene encodes CDR1 SGHTA and CDR2 FQGNSA. The CDR3 bases are TGTGCCAGCAGCTTAGTCGGGGGAAGTAGCACTGAAGCTTTCTTT. This sequence encodes CASSLVGGSSTEAFF. Drawing the rest from reference TRBV7-2 and TRBJ1-1, the complete variable domain is GAGVSQSPSNKVTEKGKDVELRCDPISGHTALYWYRQSLGQGLEFLIYFQGNSAPDKSGLPSDRFSAERTGGSVSTLTIQRTQQEDSAVYLCASSLVGGSSTEAFFGQGTRLTVV.

The chain uses TRBV7-8 and TRBJ2-7; TRBD1 or TRBD2 may be the D gene (7 bases each). V lost 7 bases and J lost 2, with 21 bases in between. Germline CDR1 reads SGHVS; CDR2 reads FQNEAQ. The CDR3 is 16 amino acids. CDR3 in DNA: TGTGCCAGCACCCTCCGGGGAGGGGGCTTCCCCTACGAGCAGTACTTC. It yields the protein CASTLRGGGFPYEQYF.

This chain uses TRBV27 with TRBJ1-1, with D maybe TRBD1 (5 bases). From germline, CDR1 is MNHEY and CDR2 SMNVEV (reference sequence). This CDR3 spans 15 amino acids. V was shortened by 5 bases and J by 5 bases, with 18 bases between the two germline ends. The CDR3 DNA follows: TGTGCCAGCAGTCCAGCAGGGTTTTTCGGGACTGAAGCTTTCTTT. Translating gives CASSPAGFFGTEAFF.

The chain joins TRBV28 to TRBJ1-3, with D tentatively TRBD1 (6 bases). Per germline, CDR1 MDHEN and CDR2 SYDVKM. The CDR3 length is 13 residues. Trimming took off 7 bases at V and 3 bases at J, with 10 bases between the two ends. The CDR3 protein is CASKQGYGNTIYF. The CDR3 nucleotides are TGTGCCAGCAAGCAGGGGTATGGAAACACCATATATTTT.

This clone turned up a few times. The chain has TRBV9 and TRBJ2-7, with D unresolved. The CDR3 runs to 14 residues. Germline V gene lookup returns CDR1 SGDLS and CDR2 YYNGEE. Trimming shortened V by 0 bases and J by 3 bases, and 10 bases separated the two germline ends. The CDR3 DNA reads TGTGCCAGCAGCGTAGAGGTCGTGGGCTACGAGCAGTACTTC. Its translation is CASSVEVVGYEQYF.

The chain uses TRBV28 and TRBJ2-1, with D perhaps matching TRBD2 (5 bases). CDR3 size: 16 residues. Trimming cost V 6 bases and J 8 bases, with 23 bases left between them. Germline V gene data show CDR1 as MDHEN and CDR2 as SYDVKM. The CDR3 loop reads CASSRRAEPQAHEQFF. As DNA, the CDR3 is TGTGCCAGCAGCAGGCGGGCCGAACCACAAGCCCATGAGCAGTTCTTC.

The chain couples TRBV10-3 to TRBJ1-2; 9 bases are shared with TRBD1. CDR3 length: 13 amino acids. Looked up from germline, CDR1 is ENHRY and CDR2 is SYGVKD. J gave up 8 bases and V 7 bases, and 8 bases lay outside the gene matches. CDR3 sequence: CAIKGQGGSGYTF. CDR3 DNA sequence: TGTGCCATCAAGGGACAGGGAGGCTCCGGCTACACCTTC.

V and J are TRBV18 and TRBJ2-1; D is unresolved. The CDR3 loop spans 12 amino acids. Germline V lookup: CDR1 KGHSH, CDR2 LQKENI. Trimming took off 2 bases at V and 5 bases at J, with 4 bases between the two ends. For the CDR3, the DNA is TGTGCCAGCTCACCAGGTGACAATGAGCAGTTCTTC. Encoded protein: CASSPGDNEQFF.